Sequencing of this T cell receptor beta chain was carried out in a study of early T cells in non-severe SARS-CoV-2 infection. The CDR3 is 15 residues long. V trimming: 2 bases; J trimming: 11 bases; junction bases outside the gene matches: 8. Germline assignment: CDR1 SGHVS and CDR2 FQNEAQ. TCRdb processed the 5' RACE reads anew with MiXCR; each CDR3 protein has one entry. The sample carries about 50,000 distinct CDR3 sequences, about 10% recorded once. The sequence came from an adult who was a healthcare worker with PCR-confirmed SARS-CoV-2 infection or an uninfected control (not recorded which). The rearrangement links TRBV7-8 to TRBJ2-3; the match to TRBD2 covers 12 bases. The sequencing sample was made of whole blood. CDR3 nucleotide sequence: TGTGCCAGCAGCTTAAAACTAGCGGGAGGAGGTGGGCAGTATTTT. Its translation: CASSLKLAGGGGQYF.